This TCR beta chain was captured in a study of blood T cell repertoires in COVID-19 (dated by TCRdb to about 2020). Broadly, across the study: The collaborator samples originated in the United States, Italy and Spain and spanned the acute and convalescent phases of COVID-19. The samples were drawn from two sources: the first 160 participants of the ongoing ImmuneRACE study, and 1,200 or so subjects contributed by 6 global collaborators. The repertoires were released in a freely available public database meant as a resource for research on the immune response to SARS-CoV-2. The dataset comprised deeply sampled blood TCRbeta repertoires from subjects exposed to, actively infected with, or recovered from COVID-19. Where available, HLA class I and class II types were obtained from metadata supplied by the sample provider rather than from assay-based typing. The prospective study material was composed of cDNA or gDNA derived from T cells, B-cell-depleted T cells, or PBMCs. A de-identified subject ID, COVID-19 status, age in years and sex were almost always included in the sample metadata.

As for this clone: What this receptor recognizes is not known. One base away there is no much larger clone; base qualities are not given.

TCRbeta CDR3 regions were amplified from genomic DNA using the immunoSEQ Assay, a bias-controlled multiplex PCR. The study's own analysis went as follows. The number of nucleated cells in each sample was estimated from the amplification of reference gene primers within the assay. Sequence reads were collapsed and filtered to measure the absolute abundance of every unique TCRbeta CDR3 rearrangement. For each sample, productive Simpson clonality was calculated as the square root of Simpson's diversity index over productive rearrangements. This immuneACCESS table, as held by TCRdb, lists in-frame sequences with V and J called but not all clones. Of the missing ones, under half trace to an unresolved V gene in checked studies; the others have no known cause. Clonal size and the V and J genes are those of that table, whereas D and trimming came from the DNA. For this sample there are under 130,000 clones; roughly 88% appear just once. Jointly, the top ten make up 3% to 3.5% of the sample.

General conclusions and limits of the study: How much clinical and demographic metadata was included differed by source and by participant, and the metadata was provided uncurated.

Taken from the germline V gene, the CDR1 and CDR2 loops are KGHSH and LQKENI. Taken from cysteine to phenylalanine, the CDR3 has 14 residues. Kept here is only the CDR3 DNA, which spans 42 bases and is read in frame from base 1. Trimming leaves V shorter by 1 base and J shorter by 5 bases, with the junction holding 4 bases beyond the gene matches. Collaborating institutions collected whole blood in K2EDTA tubes following their own protocols. For TCRbeta analysis, collaborators shipped samples in one of three forms: frozen whole blood, isolated PBMCs, or DNA extracted from either of those sample types.

This receptor was obtained from a human donor in a cohort sampled during active COVID-19. The rearrangement combines TRBV18 with TRBJ2-5, and 7 junctional nucleotides match TRBD1. The material sequenced was peripheral blood. The CDR3 region: CASSPQTGTETQYF. The nucleotide sequence is given as TGTGCCAGCTCACCACAGACAGGGACCGAGACCCAGTACTTC.